This TCR beta chain was identified during a study of blood T cell repertoires in COVID-19. Profiled with immunoSEQ multiplex PCR; TCRdb holds only in-frame clones, not every one. Seen here are more than 250,000 clones, approximately 88% observed once, and the top ten hold about 6%. Trimming cost V 4 bases and J 0 bases, with 8 bases left between them. Germline loops: CDR1 SGHDT, CDR2 YYEEEE. The CDR3 runs 15 residues. The chain carries TRBV5-6 and TRBJ1-6, with D possibly being TRBD1 (6 bases). This TCR was recovered from a woman aged 40-49 years who had recovered from COVID-19. The sample taken for sequencing was PBMCs or T cells enriched from blood (not recorded which). This CDR3 is CASSTQGSYNSPLHF. Here the CDR3 DNA reads TGTGCCAGCAGCACACAGGGCTCCTATAATTCACCCCTCCACTTT.